The next 10 T cell receptor beta chains were all read from a single sample in a study of human T cells and chemical hapten exposure. TCRdb independently ran MiXCR on the RACE reads; one entry per CDR3 protein. The data contain more than 45,000 distinct CDR3 sequences, around 12% of them singletons. Time point given: patch test 3, about 24 weeks after DPC sensitization. As for treatment: therapeutic diphenylcyclopropenone sensitization with weekly scalp DPC. This material consisted of whole blood, taken in connection with sensitization to the hapten diphenylcyclopropenone (DPC). All receptors derive from a man younger than 40 with alopecia areata. Some clones in this sample may be carry-over from other donors' samples.

At least ten counts were recorded for this clonotype. The chain recombines TRBV11-2 with TRBJ2-7, with D unresolved. Germline V gives CDR1 SGHAT, CDR2 FQNNGV. V was cut by 4 bases and J by 7 bases, with 17 bases left in between. The CDR3 runs 14 residues. CDR3 amino acids: CASSSLVGKLEQYF. CDR3 nucleotide sequence: TGTGCCAGCAGCTCACTCGTGGGAAAATTGGAGCAGTACTTC. The whole variable domain, filled in from reference TRBV11-2 and TRBJ2-7, reads EAGVAQSPRYKIIEKRQSVAFWCNPISGHATLYWYQQILGQGPKLLIQFQNNGVVDDSQLPKDRFSAERLKGVDSTLKIQPAKLEDSAVYLCASSSLVGKLEQYFGPGTRLTVT.

This clonotype was seen many times. The chain combines TRBV5-4 with TRBJ2-2; D not certain. CDR3 length equals 16 residues. Trimming removed 1 base at V and 3 bases at J, with 13 bases between. Germline lookup yields CDR1 SGHNT and CDR2 YYREEE (reference sequence). The CDR3 here is CASSLSDLRDTGELFF. The CDR3 DNA follows: TGTGCCAGCAGCTTGTCGGATCTTCGGGACACCGGGGAGCTGTTTTTT.

This rearrangement joins TRBV4-1 to TRBJ1-6; no definite D call. The CDR3 covers 16 residues. Germline V gene lookup returns CDR1 MGHRA and CDR2 YSYEKL. V was pared by 0 bases and J by 5 bases, with 11 bases between. CDR3 nucleotide sequence: TGCGCCAGCAGCCAAGATGTCAGAGAAGATAATTCACCCCTCCACTTT. Translation: CASSQDVREDNSPLHF.

The V gene is TRBV7-9, the J gene TRBJ2-5; D unclear. CDR1 is SEHNR and CDR2 is FQNEAQ in the germline V gene (reference sequence). This CDR3 is built from 13 residues. Trimming took 0 bases from V and 5 from J, leaving 7 bases between them. CDR3 nucleotides: TGTGCCAGCAGCTTAGCCAGTTCCGAGACCCAGTACTTC. This encodes CASSLASSETQYF.

There are a few counts of this clonotype. The V gene is TRBV24-1, the J gene TRBJ1-5; D uncertain. The length of the CDR3 is 14 residues. V was pared by 5 bases and J by 2 bases, with 9 bases between. Germline lookup yields CDR1 KGHDR and CDR2 SFDVKD. The CDR3 bases are TGTGCCACCAGTGCCTGGGGAGGCAATCAGCCCCAGCATTTT. Protein: CATSAWGGNQPQHF.

This clonotype was counted only a few times. V usage is TRBV5-5 and J usage is TRBJ1-1, with 8 bases aligning to TRBD1. CDR1 is SGHKS, CDR2 YYEKEE, per germline (reference sequence). The CDR3 contains 17 residues. Trimming cost V 1 base and J 0 bases; bases outside gene matches: 8. CDR3 nucleotide sequence: TGTGCCAGCAGCTTGAAGAACAGGGGGGGTTTGAACACTGAAGCTTTCTTT. Amino acids: CASSLKNRGGLNTEAFF. Supplemented by reference TRBV5-5 and TRBJ1-1, the full variable domain reads DAGVTQSPTHLIKTRGQQVTLRCSPISGHKSVSWYQQVLGQGPQFIFQYYEKEERGRGNFPDRFSARQFPNYSSELNVNALLLGDSALYLCASSLKNRGGLNTEAFFGQGTRLTVV.

This clonotype showed up just a few times. A clone one base away is much larger, so this may be a read error. This chain's CDR3 is CACSLRRTEYPSTDTQYF. CDR3 sequence (DNA): TGTGCCTGCAGCTTACGAAGGACGGAATACCCTAGCACAGATACGCAGTATTTT. This chain connects TRBV7-9 to TRBJ2-3; no definite D call. CDR1 and CDR2 from the germline V gene are SEHNR and FQNEAQ (reference sequence). The length of the CDR3 is 18 residues.

The rearrangement links TRBV6-5 to TRBJ1-4; TRBD1 matches 7 bases. The germline gives CDR1 MNHEY, CDR2 SVGAGI. This CDR3 region has 13 residues. Trimming removed 6 bases from V and 8 bases from J; junction bases left unmatched: 6. CDR3: CASRDRYTEKLFF. Written as DNA, the CDR3 is TGTGCCAGCAGGGACAGGTACACAGAAAAACTGTTTTTT.

This clonotype has a count of ten or more. The genes are TRBV6-6 and TRBJ1-1; the D is unclear. The CDR3 has 13 amino acids. Germline-derived CDR1 and CDR2 are MNHNY and SVGAGI (reference sequence). V was cut by 0 bases and J by 7 bases, with 9 bases left in between. The CDR3 loop is CASSYSSPGEAFF. DNA of the CDR3: TGTGCCAGCAGTTACTCGAGTCCGGGTGAAGCTTTCTTT.

This clonotype has a count of ten or more. The chain employs TRBV7-8 and TRBJ2-1, with a tentative D call TRBD2 (7 bases). Germline-derived CDR1 and CDR2 are SGHVS and FQNEAQ. The CDR3 is 16 residues long. Deletions cut 7 bases from V and 0 bases from J, with 16 bases between. The CDR3 protein is CASTRQVAGSYNEQFF. CDR3 coding DNA: TGTGCCAGCACCAGACAGGTAGCGGGCTCCTACAATGAGCAGTTCTTC.